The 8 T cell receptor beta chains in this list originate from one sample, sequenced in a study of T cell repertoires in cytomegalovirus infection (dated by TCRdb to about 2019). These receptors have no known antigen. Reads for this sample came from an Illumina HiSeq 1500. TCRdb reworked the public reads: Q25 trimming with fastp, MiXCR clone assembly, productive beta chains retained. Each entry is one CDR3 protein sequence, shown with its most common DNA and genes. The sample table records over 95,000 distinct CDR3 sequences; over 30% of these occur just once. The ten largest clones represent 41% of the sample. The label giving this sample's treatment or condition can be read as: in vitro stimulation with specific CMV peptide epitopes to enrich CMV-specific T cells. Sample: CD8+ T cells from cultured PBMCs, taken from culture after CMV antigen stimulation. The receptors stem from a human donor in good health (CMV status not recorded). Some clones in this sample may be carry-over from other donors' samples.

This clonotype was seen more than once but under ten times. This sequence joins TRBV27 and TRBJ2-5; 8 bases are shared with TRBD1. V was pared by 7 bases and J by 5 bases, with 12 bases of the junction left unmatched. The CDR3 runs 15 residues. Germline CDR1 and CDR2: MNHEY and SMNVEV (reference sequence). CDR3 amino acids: CASTLYAGGGETQYF. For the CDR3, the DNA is TGTGCCAGCACACTTTATGCAGGGGGCGGGGAGACCCAGTACTTC.

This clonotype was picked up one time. The CDR3 coding sequence is TGTGCCAGTAGTATACTGGAGGACAGGGTAAGTCTCGTCCAGACTTATAGCAATCAGCCCCAGCATTTT. Its translation is CASSILEDRVSLVQTYSNQPQHF. The chain carries TRBV19 and TRBJ1-5; 8 bases map to TRBD1. V was pared by 2 bases and J by 0 bases, with 24 bases of the junction left unmatched. Germline CDR1 reads LNHDA; CDR2 reads SQIVND (reference sequence). CDR3 length: 23 residues.

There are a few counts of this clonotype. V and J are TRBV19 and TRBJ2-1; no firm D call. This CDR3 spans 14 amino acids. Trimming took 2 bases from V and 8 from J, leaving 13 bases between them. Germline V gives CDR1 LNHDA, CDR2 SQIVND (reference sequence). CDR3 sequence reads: CASSIIDGGDEQFF. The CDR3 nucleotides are TGTGCCAGTAGTATAATTGACGGTGGCGATGAGCAGTTCTTC.

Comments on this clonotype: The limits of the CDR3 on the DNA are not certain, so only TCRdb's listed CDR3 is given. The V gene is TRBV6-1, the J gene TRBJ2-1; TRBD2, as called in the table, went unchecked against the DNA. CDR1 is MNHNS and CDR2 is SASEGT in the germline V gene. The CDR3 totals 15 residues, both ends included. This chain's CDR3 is CASSYVAGGNNEQSF.

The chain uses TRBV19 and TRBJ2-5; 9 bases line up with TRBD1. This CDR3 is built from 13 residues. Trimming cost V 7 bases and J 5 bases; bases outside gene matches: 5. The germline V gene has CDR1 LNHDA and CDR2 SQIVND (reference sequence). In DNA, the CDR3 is TGTGCCAGTACCCTGGGGACAGGGGAGACCCAGTACTTC. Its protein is CASTLGTGETQYF. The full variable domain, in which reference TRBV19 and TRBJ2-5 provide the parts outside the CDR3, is DGGITQSPKYLFRKEGQNVTLSCEQNLNHDAMYWYRQDPGQGLRLIYYSQIVNDFQKGDIAEGYSVSREKKESFPLTVTSAQKNPTAFYLCASTLGTGETQYFGPGTRLLVL.

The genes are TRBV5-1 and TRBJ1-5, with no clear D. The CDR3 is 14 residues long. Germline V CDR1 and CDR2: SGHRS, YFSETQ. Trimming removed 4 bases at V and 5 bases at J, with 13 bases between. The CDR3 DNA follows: TGCGCCAGCAGCGTCGGGGAGAGCCATCAGCCCCAGCATTTT. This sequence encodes CASSVGESHQPQHF.

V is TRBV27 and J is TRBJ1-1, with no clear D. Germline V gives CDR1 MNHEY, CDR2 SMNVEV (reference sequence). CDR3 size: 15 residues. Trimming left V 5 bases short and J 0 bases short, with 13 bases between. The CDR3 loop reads CASSIGSPMNTEAFF. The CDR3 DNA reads TGTGCCAGCAGTATAGGGTCCCCCATGAACACTGAAGCTTTCTTT.

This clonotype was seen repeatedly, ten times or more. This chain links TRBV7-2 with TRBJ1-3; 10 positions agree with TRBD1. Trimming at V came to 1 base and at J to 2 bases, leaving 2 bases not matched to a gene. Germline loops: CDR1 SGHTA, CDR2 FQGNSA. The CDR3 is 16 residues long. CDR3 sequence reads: CASSLVGTGAGNTIYF. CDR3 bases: TGTGCCAGCAGCTTAGTCGGGACAGGGGCTGGAAACACCATATATTTT.